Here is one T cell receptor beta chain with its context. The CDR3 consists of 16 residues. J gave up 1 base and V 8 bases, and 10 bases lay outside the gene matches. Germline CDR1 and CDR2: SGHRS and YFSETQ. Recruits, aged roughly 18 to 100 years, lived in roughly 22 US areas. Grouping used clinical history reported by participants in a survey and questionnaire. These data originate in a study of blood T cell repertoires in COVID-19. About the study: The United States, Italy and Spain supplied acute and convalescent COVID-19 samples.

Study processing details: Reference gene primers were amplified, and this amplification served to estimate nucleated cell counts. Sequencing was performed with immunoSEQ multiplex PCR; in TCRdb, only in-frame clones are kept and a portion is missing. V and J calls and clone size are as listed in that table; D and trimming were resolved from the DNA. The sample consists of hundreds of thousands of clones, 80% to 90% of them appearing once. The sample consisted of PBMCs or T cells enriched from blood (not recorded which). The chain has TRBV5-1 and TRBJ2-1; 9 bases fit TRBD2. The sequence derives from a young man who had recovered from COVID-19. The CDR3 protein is CARFVSTSGSYNEQFF. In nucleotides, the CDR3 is TGCGCCAGGTTTGTTTCGACTAGCGGTTCCTACAATGAGCAGTTCTTC.